These 6 T cell receptor beta chains came from one sample sequenced in a study of Ad26.COV2.S vaccination and SARS-CoV-2 variants. Treatment here: over 15 received Ad26.COV2.S at low or high dose, single or two shots; 5 received placebo; per-sample allocation not given. Sampling was done on day 63 after the first vaccine or placebo injection. Sequencing was performed with immunoSEQ multiplex PCR; in TCRdb, only in-frame clones are kept and a portion is missing. Among hundreds of thousands of clones, 89% were seen once, and the ten largest hold 1.5%. Source: peripheral blood, taken in a trial of Ad26.COV2.S vaccine versus placebo. The receptors shown here come from a person aged 18 to 59 who received the Ad26.COV2.S COVID-19 vaccine or a placebo.

This chain connects TRBV23-1 to TRBJ2-7; D possibly corresponds to TRBD1 (6 bases). TRBV23-1 is known as an ORF, though its function is uncertain. V was shortened by 2 bases and J by 5 bases, with 10 bases between the two germline ends. The CDR3 has 13 amino acids. The CDR3 loop is CASSQTGTHEQYF. For the CDR3, the DNA is TGCGCCAGCAGTCAAACAGGGACGCACGAGCAGTACTTC.

This chain joins TRBV19 and TRBJ2-1; D is unresolved. The CDR3 spans 11 residues. The germline CDR1 and CDR2 sequences are LNHDA and SQIVND (reference sequence). Trimming cost V 7 bases and J 8 bases, with 9 bases left between them. The CDR3 reads CASKVGDEQFF. The CDR3 nucleotides read TGTGCCAGTAAAGTTGGGGATGAGCAGTTCTTC.

This chain connects TRBV7-2 to TRBJ2-2; TRBD2 matches at 9 bases. The CDR3 has 16 residues. The V gene's germline CDR1 is SGHTA and CDR2 FQGNSA. Trimming at V came to 8 bases and at J to 4 bases, leaving 11 bases not matched to a gene. Here the CDR3 DNA reads TGTGCCAGCCGCGGCGCCGGGACTAGCCCCACCGGGGAGCTGTTTTTT. Translated: CASRGAGTSPTGELFF.

The chain uses TRBV5-1 and TRBJ2-5; 11 bases map to TRBD1. Germline CDR1 SGHRS, CDR2 YFSETQ. The CDR3 spans 15 residues. V was clipped by 0 bases and J by 4 bases; unmatched bases: 2. The CDR3 spells CASSLEGTGGETQYF. As DNA, the CDR3 is TGCGCCAGCAGCTTGGAGGGGACAGGGGGAGAGACCCAGTACTTC.

The CDR3 DNA sequence: TGTGCCAGCAGCTTAATGTGGCTAGCGGGAGTCGGCACAGATACGCAGTATTTT. As protein: CASSLMWLAGVGTDTQYF. This chain uses TRBV5-4 with TRBJ2-3; 10 positions agree with TRBD2. The CDR3 is made up of 18 amino acids. The ends lost 2 bases at V and 1 base at J; junction bases unmatched: 10. Germline lookup yields CDR1 SGHNT and CDR2 YYREEE (reference sequence). Full variable domain (rest looked up from reference TRBV5-4 and TRBJ2-3): ETGVTQSPTHLIKTRGQQVTLRCSSQSGHNTVSWYQQALGQGPQFIFQYYREEENGRGNFPPRFSGLQFPNYSSELNVNALELDDSALYLCASSLMWLAGVGTDTQYFGPGTRLTVL.

The chain carries TRBV7-9 and TRBJ2-1; possible D gene TRBD1, 6 bases. The CDR3 runs 12 residues. V was cut by 8 bases and J by 9 bases, with 14 bases left in between. The germline CDR1 and CDR2 sequences are SEHNR and FQNEAQ (reference sequence). The CDR3 reads CASAKGELEQFF. The CDR3 region has the DNA TGTGCCAGCGCTAAGGGGGAGCTTGAGCAGTTCTTC.